A single sample is the source of the 10 T cell receptor beta chains below, sequenced in a study of cytomegalovirus exposure and HLA in healthy donors. PCR was performed using 60 Vbeta and 13 Jbeta primers. The protocol was immunoSEQ multiplex PCR, while the TCRdb copy is restricted to in-frame clones and leaves out a portion. The sample has tens of thousands of clones, approximately 75% seen once. Sample: PBMCs. These receptors were taken from a woman in her forties in good health and CMV-seropositive.

This chain uses TRBV6-1 with TRBJ1-2, with 8 bases aligning to TRBD1. V shed 6 bases and J 8 bases; nucleotides not matched to a gene: 14. Looked up from germline, CDR1 is MNHNS and CDR2 is SASEGT. This CDR3 region has 15 residues. CDR3 region: CASRKPGQDLGGYTF. In nucleotides, the CDR3 is TGTGCCAGCAGGAAACCGGGACAGGATCTCGGGGGCTACACCTTC.

This clone was counted only a few times. The chain couples TRBV5-5 to TRBJ1-2; maybe TRBD1 (5 bases). V dropped 4 bases and J dropped 1 base, with 11 bases sitting between them. Germline V gene sequence: CDR1 SGHKS, CDR2 YYEKEE (reference sequence). The CDR3 length is 14 residues. CDR3 sequence: CASSPPGDNYGYTF. CDR3 coding DNA: TGTGCCAGCAGCCCGCCGGGGGATAACTATGGCTACACCTTC.

V gene TRBV5-3 combines with J gene TRBJ2-7, with 9 bases matching TRBD2. TRBV5-3 is classed as an ORF, of uncertain function. The trim removed 4 bases at V and 2 bases at J, leaving 10 bases unmatched. The CDR3 runs to 16 residues. The DNA for the CDR3 is TGTGCCAGAAGCCCCCCCCCAGCGGGGGGTACCTACGAGCAGTACTTC. This codes for CARSPPPAGGTYEQYF.

This clone was observed a handful of times. The V and J genes are TRBV9 and TRBJ1-1; tentatively, D is TRBD1 (6 bases). The germline V and J ends were trimmed by 4 bases and 6 bases, with 22 bases remaining between them. This CDR3 spans 16 amino acids. Germline values: CDR1 SGDLS, CDR2 YYNGEE. This CDR3 reads CASSKGPRQVGAEAFF. CDR3 DNA: TGTGCCAGCAGCAAAGGCCCTCGACAGGTTGGGGCTGAAGCTTTCTTT.

This clone has only a few counts. The chain combines TRBV5-8 with TRBJ1-5, with D tentatively TRBD1 (5 bases). Germline V gene data show CDR1 as SGHTS and CDR2 as YDEGEE. CDR3 length: 15 residues. The V gene lost 1 base and the J gene lost 1 base, with 9 bases spanning the gap. The CDR3: CASSLQGWSNQPQHF. The CDR3, as DNA: TGTGCCAGCAGCTTGCAGGGTTGGAGCAATCAGCCCCAGCATTTT. The whole variable domain, filled in from reference TRBV5-8 and TRBJ1-5, reads EAGVTQSPTHLIKTRGQQATLRCSPISGHTSVYWYQQALGLGLQFLLWYDEGEERNRGNFPPRFSGRQFPNYSSELNVNALELEDSALYLCASSLQGWSNQPQHFGDGTRLSIL.

The chain combines TRBV29-1 with TRBJ1-5; no firm D call. The germline gives CDR1 SQVTM, CDR2 ANQGSEA. The CDR3 is 13 residues long. Between the trimmed V and J ends, which lost 3 bases and 8 bases, there was a span of 14 bases. The CDR3 nucleotides are TGCAGCGTTGAGGTGGCCTCGTCCGAGCCCCAGCATTTT. Translation gives CSVEVASSEPQHF.

CDR3 sequence reads: CASSLGARDRAYGYTF. The CDR3 DNA follows: TGTGCCAGCAGCTTAGGGGCCCGGGACAGGGCCTATGGCTACACCTTC. The chain carries TRBV11-2 and TRBJ1-2; TRBD1 matches at 9 bases. This CDR3 region has 16 residues. Germline V gene lookup returns CDR1 SGHAT and CDR2 FQNNGV. Trimming removed 1 base from V and 4 bases from J; junction bases left unmatched: 7.

V is TRBV2 and J is TRBJ1-5; D uncertain. Trimming stripped 8 bases from V and 0 bases from J, with 5 bases between. The germline V gene encodes CDR1 SNHLY and CDR2 FYNNEI. The CDR3 runs to 12 residues. The DNA for the CDR3 is TGTGCCAGCGGGCGTAGCAATCAGCCCCAGCATTTT. Amino acid sequence: CASGRSNQPQHF.

The chain employs TRBV5-1 and TRBJ1-6; 10 bases are a match to TRBD1. Germline V CDR1 and CDR2: SGHRS, YFSETQ. V lost 3 bases, J lost 7 bases, and 4 bases stayed unmatched. This CDR3 is built from 15 residues. The CDR3 sequence: CASSSDRGVNSPLHF. Here the CDR3 DNA reads TGCGCCAGCAGCTCGGACAGGGGGGTAAATTCACCCCTCCACTTT.

V usage is TRBV7-3 and J usage is TRBJ1-1; D call uncertain. Germline V CDR1 and CDR2: SGHTA, FQGTGA. Trimming cost V 5 bases and J 1 base, with 11 bases left between them. The length of the CDR3 is 14 residues. This chain's CDR3 is CASSRRGENTEAFF. CDR3 sequence (DNA): TGTGCCAGCAGCCGCCGGGGAGAGAACACTGAAGCTTTCTTT.